This record covers a single T cell receptor (beta chain). CDR1 and CDR2 from the germline V gene are SGHVS and FNYEAQ. There are 17 residues in the CDR3. Unmatched junction bases numbered 5, after V lost 0 bases and J lost 1 base. This entry belongs to a study of blood T cell repertoires in COVID-19. In the study overall: Whether acute or convalescent, the COVID-19 samples came from the United States, Italy and Spain. The cDNA or gDNA used as material had been derived from T cells, B-cell-depleted T cells, or PBMCs.

Authors' data handling: Amplification of reference gene primers provided the estimated nucleated cell counts. The method was immunoSEQ multiplex PCR; TCRdb's version includes in-frame clones alone and lacks a portion of them. The D gene and trimming were derived from the DNA, and the V and J assignments and clone size from that table. The sample carries some 87,000 clones, roughly 80% recorded once. The sequenced material came from peripheral blood. This receptor was obtained from a woman in her 70s with active or convalescent COVID-19. The chain recombines TRBV7-6 with TRBJ2-3; 9 nucleotides agree with TRBD2. Here the CDR3 reads CASSLAASGGRTDTQYF. The CDR3 DNA sequence: TGTGCCAGCAGCTTAGCCGCGAGCGGGGGGCGCACAGATACGCAGTATTTT.